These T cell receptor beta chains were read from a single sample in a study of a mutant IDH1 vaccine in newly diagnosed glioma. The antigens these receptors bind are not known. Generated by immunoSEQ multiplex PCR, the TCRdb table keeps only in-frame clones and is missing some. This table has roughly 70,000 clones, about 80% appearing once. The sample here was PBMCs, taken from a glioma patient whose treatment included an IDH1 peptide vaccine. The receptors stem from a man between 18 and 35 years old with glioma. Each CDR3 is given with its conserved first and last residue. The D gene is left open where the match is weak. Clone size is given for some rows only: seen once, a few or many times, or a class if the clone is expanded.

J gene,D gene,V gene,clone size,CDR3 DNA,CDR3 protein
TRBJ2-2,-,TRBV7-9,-,TGTGCCAGCAGCTTCACCCGGGGACTGCGGGCGAACACCGGGGAGCTGTTTTTT,CASSFTRGLRANTGELFF
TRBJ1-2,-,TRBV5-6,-,TGTGCCAGCAGCTTCGACAGTGTTAACTATGGCTACACCTTC,CASSFDSVNYGYTF
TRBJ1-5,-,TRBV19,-,TGTGCCAGTAGCCCTCTCTCAGGGCCCCTCAGCAATCAGCCCCAGCATTTT,CASSPLSGPLSNQPQHF
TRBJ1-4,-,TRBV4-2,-,TGTGCCAGCAGCCTTGATCCCGGGGGGGCTGCGGAAAAACTGTTTTTT,CASSLDPGGAAEKLFF
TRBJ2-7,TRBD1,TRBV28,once,TGTGCCAGCAGTACTAGACAGGGGGCAAGGTCCTACGAGCAGTACTTC,CASSTRQGARSYEQYF
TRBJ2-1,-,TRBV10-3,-,TGTGCCATCAGTGAGCCGGGGCAGGGGGGGGACAATGAGCAGTTCTTC,CAISEPGQGGDNEQFF
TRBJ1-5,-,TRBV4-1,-,TGCGCCAGCAGCCAGGGTGTTGGGCCCCAGCATTTT,CASSQGVGPQHF
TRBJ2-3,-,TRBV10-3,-,TGTGCCATCAGGCCCCGGGGCCCCGGAGCTTACACAGATACGCAGTATTTT,CAIRPRGPGAYTDTQYF
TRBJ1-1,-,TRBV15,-,TGTGCCACCAGCAGAGACAAAGGGGCTGAAGCTTTCTTT,CATSRDKGAEAFF
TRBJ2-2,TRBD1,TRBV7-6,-,TGTGCCAGCAGCGACCGGGACAGAAACACCGGGGAGCTGTTTTTT,CASSDRDRNTGELFF
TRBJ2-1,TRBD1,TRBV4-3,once,TGCGCCAGCAGCCAAGATCTCGGGACAGTGATTTACAATGAGCAGTTCTTC,CASSQDLGTVIYNEQFF
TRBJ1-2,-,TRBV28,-,TGTGCCAGCTCCAGGGACCCGGGCGACTATGGCTACACCTTC,CASSRDPGDYGYTF
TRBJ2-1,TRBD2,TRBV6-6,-,TGTGCCAGCAGCCCTACTAGCGGCAGCTCCTACAATGAGCAGTTCTTC,CASSPTSGSSYNEQFF
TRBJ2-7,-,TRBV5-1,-,TGCGCCAGCAGCTCCGGGCCCGCCCACGAGCAGTACTTC,CASSSGPAHEQYF
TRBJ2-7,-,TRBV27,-,TGTGCCAGCAGTTTATCGCACAGGAGCTCCTACGAGCAGTACTTC,CASSLSHRSSYEQYF
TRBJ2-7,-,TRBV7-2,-,TGTGCCAGCAGCAAGAGCTCCTACGAGCAGTACTTC,CASSKSSYEQYF
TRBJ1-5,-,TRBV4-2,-,TGTGCCAGCAGCCCCCTAGGGGAGGGGAAACAGCCCCAGCATTTT,CASSPLGEGKQPQHF
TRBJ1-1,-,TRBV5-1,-,TGCGCCAGCAGCGAAGGTCCAAGGGCCACTGAAGCTTTCTTT,CASSEGPRATEAFF
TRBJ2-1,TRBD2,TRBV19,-,TGTGCCAGTAGTGTCGGGACTAGCGGTTACAATGAGCAGTTCTTC,CASSVGTSGYNEQFF
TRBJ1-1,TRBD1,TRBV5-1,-,TGCGCCAGCAGCTCCGGACAGGGGAAGGACACTGAAGCTTTCTTT,CASSSGQGKDTEAFF
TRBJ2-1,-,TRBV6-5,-,TGTGCCAGCGCGTCTCTTGGGGGTTCCTACAATGAGCAGTTCTTC,CASASLGGSYNEQFF
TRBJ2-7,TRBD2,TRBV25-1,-,TGTGCCAGCAGTGGACTAGCGGGGGCCAGCTACGAGCAGTACTTC,CASSGLAGASYEQYF
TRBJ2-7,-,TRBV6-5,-,TGTGCCAGCAGTTTGGGACACGGTTCCTACGAGCAGTACTTC,CASSLGHGSYEQYF
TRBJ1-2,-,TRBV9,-,TGTGCCAGCAGCGTAGGACGGCAGAACTATGGCTACACCTTC,CASSVGRQNYGYTF
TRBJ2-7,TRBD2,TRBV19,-,TGTGCCAGTAGTAGCGGGAGTTCCTACGAGCAGTACTTC,CASSSGSSYEQYF
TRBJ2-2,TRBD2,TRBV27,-,TGTGCCAGCAGTTTACTAGCGGGAACCGGGGAGCTGTTTTTT,CASSLLAGTGELFF
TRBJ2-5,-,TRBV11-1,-,TGTGCCAGCAGCTATGACAGGAGCGAGGAGACCCAGTACTTC,CASSYDRSEETQYF
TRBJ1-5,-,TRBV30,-,TGTGCCTGGAGTGTGGGCAGACTCAATCAGCCCCAGCATTTT,CAWSVGRLNQPQHF
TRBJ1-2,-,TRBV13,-,TGTGCCAGCAGCGGCGCAGGGTTCGGCTACACCTTC,CASSGAGFGYTF
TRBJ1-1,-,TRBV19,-,TGTGCCAGTAGTATAGACGCGAGCTCTGAAGCTTTCTTT,CASSIDASSEAFF
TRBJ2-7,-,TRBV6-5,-,TGTGCCAGCAGCTCCGGAGGAGGGGTATGGTACGAGCAGTACTTC,CASSSGGGVWYEQYF
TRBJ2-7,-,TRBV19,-,TGTGCCAGTAGTATAGATGGGGGGCCTTCCTACGAGCAGTACTTC,CASSIDGGPSYEQYF
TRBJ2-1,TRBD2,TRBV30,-,TGTGCCTGGAGTTTAGCGGGGCCCGGTGAGCAGTTCTTC,CAWSLAGPGEQFF
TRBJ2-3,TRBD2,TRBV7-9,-,TGTGCCAGCAGCTACCGGGGACTAGCAAGCACAGATACGCAGTATTTT,CASSYRGLASTDTQYF
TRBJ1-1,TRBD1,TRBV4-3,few,TGCGCCAGCAGCCGTGCTTGGACAGGGTCAATGAACACTGAAGCTTTCTTT,CASSRAWTGSMNTEAFF
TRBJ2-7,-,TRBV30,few,TGTGCCTGGAGTGGCGGTAGCTCCTACGAGCAGTACTTC,CAWSGGSSYEQYF
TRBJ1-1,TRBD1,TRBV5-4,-,TGTGCCAGCAGCCCCGGACAGGGTGGTCGCACTGAAGCTTTCTTT,CASSPGQGGRTEAFF
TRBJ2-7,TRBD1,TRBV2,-,TGTGCCAGCAGCCGATCGACAGGGGAGGACGAGCAGTACTTC,CASSRSTGEDEQYF
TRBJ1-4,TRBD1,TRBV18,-,TGTGCCAGCTCACCACGAAACAGGGGGAGGGCAACTAATGAAAAACTGTTTTTT,CASSPRNRGRATNEKLFF
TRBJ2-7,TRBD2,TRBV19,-,TGTGCCAGTAGTAGACTAGCGGGAGTTGACGAGCAGTACTTC,CASSRLAGVDEQYF
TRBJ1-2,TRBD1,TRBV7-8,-,TGTGCCAGCAGCTTAAGACAGGGGATGGATGGCTACACCTTC,CASSLRQGMDGYTF
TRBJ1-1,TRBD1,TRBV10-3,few,TGTGCCATCACCGTCGGACAGGGGACTGAAGCTTTCTTT,CAITVGQGTEAFF
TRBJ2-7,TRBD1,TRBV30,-,TGTGCCTGGAGTGGGGACAGGACCTACGAGCAGTACTTC,CAWSGDRTYEQYF
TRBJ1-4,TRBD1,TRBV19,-,TGTGCCAGTAGTATATATGGAGGGGGCGATGAAAAACTGTTTTTT,CASSIYGGGDEKLFF
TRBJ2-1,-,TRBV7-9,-,TGTGCCAGCAGCTTGAGTCTCGCTGATAGCTCCTACAATGAGCAGTTCTTC,CASSLSLADSSYNEQFF
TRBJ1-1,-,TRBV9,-,TGTGCCAGCAGCGCACTCGAGTTCGGCGGGGTACAGAACACTGAAGCTTTCTTT,CASSALEFGGVQNTEAFF